This entry concerns a single TCR beta chain. CD8+ and CD4+ blood T cells underwent TCR beta sequencing. This sample was taken from a study of CD8 T cells in Susac syndrome. V lost 3 bases to trimming and J lost 5 bases, with 16 bases between them. CDR1 and CDR2 from the germline V gene are LNHNV and YYDKDF (reference sequence). The CDR3 is 15 residues long. Random hexamers were used to reverse transcribe the RNA input (roughly 0.5 to 1 ug). MiXCR, applied by TCRdb to the immunoSEQ multiplex PCR reads, yields one record per CDR3 protein. The table has about 130,000 distinct CDR3 sequences, 91% seen once.

The sequencing input was CD8+ T cells from PBMCs. The V and J genes are TRBV15 and TRBJ2-5; D might be TRBD1 or TRBD2, each matching 6 bases. The receptor was derived from a human donor with multiple sclerosis. The CDR3 reads CATSRWSGAGETQYF. The CDR3, as DNA: TGTGCCACCAGCAGGTGGTCGGGGGCGGGGGAGACCCAGTACTTC.